Listed below are T cell receptor beta chains from one sample, sequenced in a study of blood T cell repertoires in COVID-19. Here immunoSEQ multiplex PCR was the method, and the copy in TCRdb shows in-frame clones only, minus some. Altogether around 150,000 clones are present, about 88% being singletons, with the ten largest covering less than 10%. Specimen: peripheral blood. Source of these receptors: a woman aged 55-70 years with COVID-19, enrolled during active disease. Each CDR3 is given with its conserved first and last residue. D genes are given only for firm matches. Some rows have no size entry. The others give once, few or many, or a class for an expanded clone.

d_gene: TRBD2
len: 14
abundance: .
v_gene: TRBV14
j_gene: TRBJ2-3
CDR3aa: CASSRGLATDTQYF
CDR3nt: TGTGCCAGCAGCCGGGGACTAGCCACAGATACGCAGTATTTT

d_gene: .
len: 17
abundance: .
v_gene: TRBV14
j_gene: TRBJ2-3
CDR3aa: CASSQTSLDPGLDTQYF
CDR3nt: TGTGCCAGCAGCCAGACCAGTTTAGACCCGGGACTAGATACGCAGTATTTT

d_gene: TRBD1
len: 14
abundance: .
v_gene: TRBV24-1
j_gene: TRBJ1-2
CDR3aa: CATSDYRGIGGYTF
CDR3nt: TGTGCCACCAGTGATTACAGGGGGATTGGAGGCTACACCTTC

d_gene: .
len: 13
abundance: few
v_gene: TRBV5-5
j_gene: TRBJ1-1
CDR3aa: CASSLRGSEWAFF
CDR3nt: TGTGCCAGCAGCTTGAGAGGTTCGGAATGGGCTTTCTTT

d_gene: TRBD1
len: 16
abundance: .
v_gene: TRBV7-8
j_gene: TRBJ1-3
CDR3aa: CASSTTGQGYGNTIYF
CDR3nt: TGTGCCAGCAGCACTACGGGACAGGGCTACGGAAACACCATATATTTT

d_gene: .
len: 12
abundance: .
v_gene: TRBV30
j_gene: TRBJ1-3
CDR3aa: CAWSALGNTIYF
CDR3nt: TGTGCCTGGAGTGCACTCGGAAACACCATATATTTT

d_gene: TRBD1
len: 15
abundance: .
v_gene: TRBV7-3
j_gene: TRBJ1-5
CDR3aa: CASSTQGAVSQPQHF
CDR3nt: TGTGCCAGCAGCACTCAGGGGGCAGTTAGTCAGCCCCAGCATTTT

d_gene: TRBD1
len: 14
abundance: .
v_gene: TRBV29-1
j_gene: TRBJ2-5
CDR3aa: CSAFQGLRGETQYF
CDR3nt: TGCAGCGCCTTTCAGGGCCTCAGGGGGGAGACCCAGTACTTC

d_gene: .
len: 15
abundance: once
v_gene: TRBV5-1
j_gene: TRBJ1-1
CDR3aa: CASSPGHFVNTEAFF
CDR3nt: TGCGCCAGCAGCCCCGGACATTTTGTGAACACTGAAGCTTTCTTT

d_gene: .
len: 15
abundance: .
v_gene: TRBV4-2
j_gene: TRBJ1-2
CDR3aa: CASSQDRQINYGYTF
CDR3nt: TGTGCCAGCAGCCAAGATCGACAAATAAACTATGGCTACACCTTC

d_gene: .
len: 13
abundance: .
v_gene: TRBV10-1
j_gene: TRBJ1-5
CDR3aa: CASSQGGSQPQHF
CDR3nt: TGCGCCAGCAGTCAGGGAGGTTCTCAGCCCCAGCATTTT

d_gene: .
len: 14
abundance: .
v_gene: TRBV3-1/TRBV3-2
j_gene: TRBJ1-2
CDR3aa: CASSQNGGAGGYTF
CDR3nt: TGTGCCAGCAGCCAAAATGGGGGCGCGGGTGGCTACACCTTC

d_gene: .
len: 13
abundance: .
v_gene: TRBV29-1
j_gene: TRBJ1-2
CDR3aa: CSVEGQTNYGYTF
CDR3nt: TGCAGCGTTGAAGGGCAGACTAACTATGGCTACACCTTC

d_gene: .
len: 14
abundance: .
v_gene: TRBV11-2
j_gene: TRBJ2-2
CDR3aa: CASSLVWSTGELFF
CDR3nt: TGTGCCAGCAGCTTAGTTTGGAGCACCGGGGAGCTGTTTTTT

d_gene: .
len: 15
abundance: .
v_gene: TRBV6-5
j_gene: TRBJ1-2
CDR3aa: CASSQSFDRRAGYTF
CDR3nt: TGTGCCAGCAGTCAATCCTTCGACAGGCGGGCTGGCTACACCTTC

d_gene: TRBD1
len: 16
abundance: .
v_gene: TRBV18
j_gene: TRBJ1-3
CDR3aa: CASSPRDSINGNTIYF
CDR3nt: TGTGCCAGCTCACCACGGGACAGTATAAATGGAAACACCATATATTTT

d_gene: .
len: 12
abundance: .
v_gene: TRBV6-5
j_gene: TRBJ2-1
CDR3aa: CASSYDSHEQFF
CDR3nt: TGTGCCAGCAGTTATGACTCCCATGAGCAGTTCTTC

d_gene: .
len: 14
abundance: .
v_gene: TRBV6-1
j_gene: TRBJ1-2
CDR3aa: CASSEAPTLYGYTF
CDR3nt: TGTGCCAGCAGTGAAGCCCCGACTCTATATGGCTACACCTTC

d_gene: TRBD2
len: 15
abundance: .
v_gene: TRBV6-5
j_gene: TRBJ2-5
CDR3aa: CASSSSGGVGETQYF
CDR3nt: TGTGCCAGCAGTTCTAGCGGGGGGGTCGGAGAGACCCAGTACTTC

d_gene: .
len: 11
abundance: .
v_gene: TRBV12-3/TRBV12-4
j_gene: TRBJ2-1
CDR3aa: CASSPLYEQFF
CDR3nt: TGTGCCAGCAGTCCCCTTTATGAGCAGTTCTTC

d_gene: .
len: 17
abundance: few
v_gene: TRBV30
j_gene: TRBJ1-4
CDR3aa: CAWSVLSGPHGGEKLFF
CDR3nt: TGTGCCTGGAGTGTACTTTCCGGGCCCCACGGAGGTGAAAAACTGTTTTTT

d_gene: .
len: 16
abundance: .
v_gene: TRBV3-1/TRBV3-2
j_gene: TRBJ2-5
CDR3aa: CASSQRELTYQETQYF
CDR3nt: TGTGCCAGCAGCCAACGGGAATTGACTTACCAAGAGACCCAGTACTTC

d_gene: .
len: 15
abundance: .
v_gene: TRBV2
j_gene: TRBJ2-2
CDR3aa: CASSEVVGVTGELFF
CDR3nt: TGTGCCAGCAGTGAAGTGGTAGGGGTCACCGGGGAGCTGTTTTTT

d_gene: .
len: 14
abundance: .
v_gene: TRBV9
j_gene: TRBJ1-1
CDR3aa: CASSVEGVRTEAFF
CDR3nt: TGTGCCAGCAGCGTAGAAGGGGTGCGGACTGAAGCTTTCTTT

d_gene: .
len: 19
abundance: .
v_gene: TRBV24-1
j_gene: TRBJ1-5
CDR3aa: CATSDLGQTVKYSNQPQHF
CDR3nt: TGTGCCACCAGTGATTTGGGACAGACGGTCAAATATAGCAATCAGCCCCAGCATTTT

d_gene: .
len: 15
abundance: few
v_gene: TRBV19
j_gene: TRBJ2-2
CDR3aa: CASSKRERITGELFF
CDR3nt: TGTGCCAGTTCTAAACGGGAGCGAATCACCGGGGAGCTGTTTTTT

d_gene: TRBD2
len: 15
abundance: .
v_gene: TRBV5-1
j_gene: TRBJ2-1
CDR3aa: CASSLRLAGGNEQFF
CDR3nt: TGCGCCAGCAGCCTGCGACTAGCGGGGGGCAATGAGCAGTTCTTC

d_gene: TRBD1
len: 14
abundance: medium-sized
v_gene: TRBV20-1
j_gene: TRBJ2-1
CDR3aa: CSASPRQGTNEQFF
CDR3nt: TGCAGTGCTAGTCCCCGACAGGGTACCAATGAGCAGTTCTTC

d_gene: .
len: 16
abundance: .
v_gene: TRBV6-6
j_gene: TRBJ1-5
CDR3aa: CASSTPDRTPNQPQHF
CDR3nt: TGTGCCAGCAGTACCCCCGACAGGACCCCAAATCAGCCCCAGCATTTT

d_gene: .
len: 15
abundance: .
v_gene: TRBV7-8
j_gene: TRBJ1-6
CDR3aa: CASSTRTQDNSPLHF
CDR3nt: TGTGCCAGCAGCACCCGGACACAGGATAATTCACCCCTCCACTTT

d_gene: .
len: 16
abundance: few
v_gene: TRBV3-1/TRBV3-2
j_gene: TRBJ2-3
CDR3aa: CASSQDGLYLPDTQYF
CDR3nt: TGTGCCAGCAGCCAAGATGGACTGTACCTACCAGATACGCAGTATTTT

d_gene: .
len: 13
abundance: .
v_gene: TRBV27
j_gene: TRBJ2-7
CDR3aa: CASRAGISYEQYF
CDR3nt: TGTGCCAGCAGGGCAGGTATATCCTACGAGCAGTACTTC

d_gene: .
len: 14
abundance: .
v_gene: TRBV7-6
j_gene: TRBJ2-7
CDR3aa: CASSLGGGPGEQYF
CDR3nt: TGTGCCAGCAGCTTAGGTGGAGGTCCGGGGGAGCAGTACTTC

d_gene: .
len: 15
abundance: once
v_gene: TRBV9
j_gene: TRBJ1-6
CDR3aa: CASSAQRSTNSPLHF
CDR3nt: TGTGCCAGCAGCGCTCAGAGATCGACAAATTCACCCCTCCACTTT

d_gene: .
len: 14
abundance: once
v_gene: TRBV7-8
j_gene: TRBJ1-6
CDR3aa: CASSLKRGGSPLHF
CDR3nt: TGTGCCAGCAGCTTAAAGAGGGGAGGTTCACCCCTCCACTTT

d_gene: TRBD1
len: 16
abundance: .
v_gene: TRBV3-1/TRBV3-2
j_gene: TRBJ1-6
CDR3aa: CASSQDRRQGRSPLHF
CDR3nt: TGTGCCAGCAGCCAAGACCGTCGACAGGGAAGATCACCCCTCCACTTT

d_gene: TRBD1
len: 15
abundance: .
v_gene: TRBV19
j_gene: TRBJ2-4
CDR3aa: CASSLGQGGLDIQYF
CDR3nt: TGTGCCAGTAGCCTGGGACAGGGTGGTTTAGACATTCAGTACTTC

d_gene: .
len: 13
abundance: .
v_gene: TRBV7-3
j_gene: TRBJ2-2
CDR3aa: CASSYQGTGELFF
CDR3nt: TGTGCCAGCAGCTACCAGGGAACCGGGGAGCTGTTTTTT

d_gene: TRBD1
len: 14
abundance: .
v_gene: TRBV10-2
j_gene: TRBJ1-5
CDR3aa: CASIGTGVCQPQHF
CDR3nt: TGCGCCAGCATTGGGACAGGGGTGTGTCAGCCCCAGCATTTT

d_gene: .
len: 14
abundance: .
v_gene: TRBV5-1
j_gene: TRBJ1-4
CDR3aa: CASSTTPTNEKLFF
CDR3nt: TGCGCCAGCAGCACGACACCAACTAATGAAAAACTGTTTTTT

d_gene: .
len: 14
abundance: .
v_gene: TRBV9
j_gene: TRBJ1-2
CDR3aa: CASSVGEGPYGYTF
CDR3nt: TGTGCCAGCAGCGTAGGAGAGGGTCCCTATGGCTACACCTTC

d_gene: .
len: 14
abundance: .
v_gene: TRBV5-1
j_gene: TRBJ2-5
CDR3aa: CASSPSGGAETQYF
CDR3nt: TGCGCCAGCAGCCCCTCAGGCGGGGCCGAGACCCAGTACTTC

d_gene: TRBD2
len: 14
abundance: .
v_gene: TRBV5-1
j_gene: TRBJ2-5
CDR3aa: CASTLAGDQETQYF
CDR3nt: TGCGCCAGCACTCTGGCGGGGGACCAAGAGACCCAGTACTTC

d_gene: .
len: 15
abundance: .
v_gene: TRBV29-1
j_gene: TRBJ2-1
CDR3aa: CSVQGGLSSYNEQFF
CDR3nt: TGCAGCGTTCAGGGAGGACTGAGCTCCTACAATGAGCAGTTCTTC

d_gene: .
len: 13
abundance: .
v_gene: TRBV29-1
j_gene: TRBJ1-2
CDR3aa: CSVEEVGVRGYTF
CDR3nt: TGCAGCGTTGAAGAGGTAGGGGTACGGGGCTACACCTTC